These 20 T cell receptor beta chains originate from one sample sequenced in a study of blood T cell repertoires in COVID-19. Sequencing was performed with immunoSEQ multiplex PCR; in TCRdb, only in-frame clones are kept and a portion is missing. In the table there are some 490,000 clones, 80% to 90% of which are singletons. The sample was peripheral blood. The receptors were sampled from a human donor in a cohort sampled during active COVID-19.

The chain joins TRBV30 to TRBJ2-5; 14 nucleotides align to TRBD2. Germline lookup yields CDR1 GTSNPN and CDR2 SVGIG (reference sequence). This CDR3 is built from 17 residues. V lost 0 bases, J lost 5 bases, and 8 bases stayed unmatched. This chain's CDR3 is CAWSVGTSGRSEETQYF. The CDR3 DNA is TGTGCCTGGAGTGTAGGGACTAGCGGGAGAAGTGAGGAGACCCAGTACTTC.

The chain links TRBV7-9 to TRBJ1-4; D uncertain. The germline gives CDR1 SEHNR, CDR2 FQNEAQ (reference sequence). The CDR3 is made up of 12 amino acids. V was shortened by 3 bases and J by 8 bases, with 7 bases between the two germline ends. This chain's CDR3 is CASSLNGEKLFF. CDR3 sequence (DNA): TGTGCCAGCAGCTTGAATGGCGAAAAACTGTTTTTT.

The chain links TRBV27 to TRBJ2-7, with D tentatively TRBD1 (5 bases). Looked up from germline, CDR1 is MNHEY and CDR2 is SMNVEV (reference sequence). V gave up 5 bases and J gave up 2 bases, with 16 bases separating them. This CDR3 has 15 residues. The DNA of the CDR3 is TGTGCCAGCAGTACGACAGCTGCAACTCCCTACGAGCAGTACTTC. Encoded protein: CASSTTAATPYEQYF.

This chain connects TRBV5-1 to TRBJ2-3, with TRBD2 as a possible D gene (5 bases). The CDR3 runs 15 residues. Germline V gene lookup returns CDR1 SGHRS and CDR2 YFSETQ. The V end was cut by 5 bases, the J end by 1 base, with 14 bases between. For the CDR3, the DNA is TGCGCCAGCAGTCAAGCCATGGGAGGCACAGATACGCAGTATTTT. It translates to CASSQAMGGTDTQYF. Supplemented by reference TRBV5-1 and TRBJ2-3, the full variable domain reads KAGVTQTPRYLIKTRGQQVTLSCSPISGHRSVSWYQQTPGQGLQFLFEYFSETQRNKGNFPGRFSGRQFSNSRSEMNVSTLELGDSALYLCASSQAMGGTDTQYFGPGTRLTVL.

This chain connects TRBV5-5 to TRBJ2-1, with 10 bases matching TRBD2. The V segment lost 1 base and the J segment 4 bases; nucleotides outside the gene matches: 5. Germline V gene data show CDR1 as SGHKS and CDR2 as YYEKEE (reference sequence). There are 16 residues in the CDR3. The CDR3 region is CASSLLTSGVYNEQFF. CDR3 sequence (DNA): TGTGCCAGCAGCTTGCTTACTAGCGGGGTTTACAATGAGCAGTTCTTC.

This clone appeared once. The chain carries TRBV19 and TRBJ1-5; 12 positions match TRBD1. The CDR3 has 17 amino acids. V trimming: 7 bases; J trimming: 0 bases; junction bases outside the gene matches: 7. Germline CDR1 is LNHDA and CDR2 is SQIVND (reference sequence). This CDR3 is CASIRGTGGISNQPQHF. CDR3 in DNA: TGTGCCAGTATCCGTGGGACAGGGGGCATTAGCAATCAGCCCCAGCATTTT.

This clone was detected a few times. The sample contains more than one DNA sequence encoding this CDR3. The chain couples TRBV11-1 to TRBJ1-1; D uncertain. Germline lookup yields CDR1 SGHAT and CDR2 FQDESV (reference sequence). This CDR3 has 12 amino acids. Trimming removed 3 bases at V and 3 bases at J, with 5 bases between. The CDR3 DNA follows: TGTGCCAGCAGCTTCGGGGACACTGAAGCTTTCTTT. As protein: CASSFGDTEAFF.

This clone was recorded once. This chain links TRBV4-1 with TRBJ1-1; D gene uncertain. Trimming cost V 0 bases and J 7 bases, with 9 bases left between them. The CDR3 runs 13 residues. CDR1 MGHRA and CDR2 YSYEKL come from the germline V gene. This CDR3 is CASSQDRGFEAFF. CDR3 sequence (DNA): TGCGCCAGCAGCCAAGATAGAGGGTTTGAAGCTTTCTTT.

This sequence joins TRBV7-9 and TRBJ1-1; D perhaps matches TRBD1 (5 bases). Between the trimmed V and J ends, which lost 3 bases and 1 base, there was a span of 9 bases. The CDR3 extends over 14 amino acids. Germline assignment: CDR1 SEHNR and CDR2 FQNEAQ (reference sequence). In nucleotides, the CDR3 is TGTGCCAGCAGCTTGTCAGGGTGGAACACTGAAGCTTTCTTT. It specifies CASSLSGWNTEAFF.

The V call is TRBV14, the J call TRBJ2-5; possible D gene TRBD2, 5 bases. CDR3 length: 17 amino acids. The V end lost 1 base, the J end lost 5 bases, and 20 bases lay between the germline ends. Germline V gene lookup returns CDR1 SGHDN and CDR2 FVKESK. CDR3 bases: TGTGCCAGCAGCCAAGTGGAAACCATGAGGAGAGGGGAGACCCAGTACTTC. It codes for CASSQVETMRRGETQYF.

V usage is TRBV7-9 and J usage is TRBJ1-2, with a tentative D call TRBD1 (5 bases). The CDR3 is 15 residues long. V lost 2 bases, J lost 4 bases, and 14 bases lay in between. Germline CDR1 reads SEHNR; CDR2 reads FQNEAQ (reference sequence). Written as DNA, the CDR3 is TGTGCCAGCAGCTTATTCCAGGGAAGCCTCTATGGCTACACCTTC. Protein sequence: CASSLFQGSLYGYTF.

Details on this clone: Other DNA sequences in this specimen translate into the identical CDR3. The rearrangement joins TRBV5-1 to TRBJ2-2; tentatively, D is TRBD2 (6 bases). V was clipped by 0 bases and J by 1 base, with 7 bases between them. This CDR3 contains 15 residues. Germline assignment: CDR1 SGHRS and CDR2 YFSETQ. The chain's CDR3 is CASSLAGGNTGELFF. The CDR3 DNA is TGCGCCAGCAGCTTGGCCGGGGGGAACACCGGGGAGCTGTTTTTT.

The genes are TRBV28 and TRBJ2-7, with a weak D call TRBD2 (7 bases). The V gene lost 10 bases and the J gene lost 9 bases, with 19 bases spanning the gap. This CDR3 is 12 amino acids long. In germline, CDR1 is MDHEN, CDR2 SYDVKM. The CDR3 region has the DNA TGTGCCATCTCGGGGGCGGGGAGGGTGCAGTACTTC. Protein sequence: CAISGAGRVQYF.

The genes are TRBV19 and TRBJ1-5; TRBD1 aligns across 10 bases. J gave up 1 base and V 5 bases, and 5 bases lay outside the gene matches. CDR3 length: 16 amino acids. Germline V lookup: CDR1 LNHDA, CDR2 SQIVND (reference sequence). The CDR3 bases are TGTGCCAGTAGTGACGACAGGGGGCGAAGCAATCAGCCCCAGCATTTT. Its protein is CASSDDRGRSNQPQHF.

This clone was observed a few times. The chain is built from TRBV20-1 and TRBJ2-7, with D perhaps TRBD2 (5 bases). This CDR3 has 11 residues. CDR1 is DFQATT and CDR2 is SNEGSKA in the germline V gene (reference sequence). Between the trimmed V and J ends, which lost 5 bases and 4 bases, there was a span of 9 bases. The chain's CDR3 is CSADRGYEQYF. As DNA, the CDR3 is TGCAGTGCTGACCGGGGATACGAGCAGTACTTC.

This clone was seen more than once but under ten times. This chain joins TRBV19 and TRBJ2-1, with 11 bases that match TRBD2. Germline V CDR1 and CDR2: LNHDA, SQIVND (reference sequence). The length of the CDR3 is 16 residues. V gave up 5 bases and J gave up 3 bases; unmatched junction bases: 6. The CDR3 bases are TGTGCCAGTAGTGCTAGACTAGCGGGGTTCTACAATGAGCAGTTCTTC. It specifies CASSARLAGFYNEQFF.

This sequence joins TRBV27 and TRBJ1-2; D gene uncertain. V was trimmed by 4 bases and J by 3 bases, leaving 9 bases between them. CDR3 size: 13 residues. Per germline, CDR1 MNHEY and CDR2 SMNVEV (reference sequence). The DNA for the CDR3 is TGTGCCAGCAGTTCCTACAGTCACTATGGCTACACCTTC. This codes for CASSSYSHYGYTF.

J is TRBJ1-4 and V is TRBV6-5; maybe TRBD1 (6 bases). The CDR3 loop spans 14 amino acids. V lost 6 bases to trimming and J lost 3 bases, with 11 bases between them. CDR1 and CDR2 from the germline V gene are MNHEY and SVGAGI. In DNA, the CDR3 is TGTGCCAGCAGCAGGACAGTAGCTAATGAAAAACTGTTTTTT. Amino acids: CASSRTVANEKLFF.

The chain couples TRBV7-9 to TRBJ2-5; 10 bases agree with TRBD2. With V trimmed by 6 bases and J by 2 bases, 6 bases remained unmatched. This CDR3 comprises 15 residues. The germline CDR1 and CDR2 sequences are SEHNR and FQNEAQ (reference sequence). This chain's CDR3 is CASRPGLAEQETQYF. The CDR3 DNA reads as TGTGCCAGCAGACCTGGACTAGCGGAACAAGAGACCCAGTACTTC.

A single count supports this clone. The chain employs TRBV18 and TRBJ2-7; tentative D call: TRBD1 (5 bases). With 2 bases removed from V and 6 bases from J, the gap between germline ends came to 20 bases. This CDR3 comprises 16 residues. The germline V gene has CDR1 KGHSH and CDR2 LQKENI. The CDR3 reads CASSPGRAGPVGEQYF. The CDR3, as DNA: TGTGCCAGCTCACCAGGACGGGCAGGGCCGGTAGGCGAGCAGTACTTC.